One and the same sample provided the 14 T cell receptor beta chains below, sequenced in a study of lymphopenia after photon versus proton radiotherapy. The method was immunoSEQ multiplex PCR; TCRdb's version includes in-frame clones alone and lacks a portion of them. The profile covers roughly 49,000 clones, with about 92% appearing a single time and 18% taken by the ten largest. The sample here was peripheral blood, taken from a patient treated with photon-based radiotherapy. These receptors were obtained from a woman aged 40 to 50 with cholangiocarcinoma.

The V call is TRBV6-5, the J call TRBJ1-1, with D uncertain. Trimming stripped 7 bases from V and 1 base from J, with 13 bases between. Germline values: CDR1 MNHEY, CDR2 SVGAGI. The CDR3 runs 14 residues. DNA of the CDR3: TGTGCCAGCAATATAGGTAACTCGAACACTGAAGCTTTCTTT. This sequence encodes CASNIGNSNTEAFF.

The genes are TRBV5-1 and TRBJ2-3, with 12 bases that match TRBD2. The ends lost 4 bases at V and 0 bases at J; junction bases unmatched: 3. Per the germline V gene, CDR1 is SGHRS and CDR2 is YFSETQ. This CDR3 comprises 16 residues. CDR3 loop: CASSRGLAGSTDTQYF. The CDR3 DNA sequence: TGCGCCAGCAGCCGCGGACTAGCGGGAAGCACAGATACGCAGTATTTT.

The rearrangement uses TRBV30 and TRBJ2-3; TRBD2 is a possible D gene (5 bases). CDR3 size: 12 residues. The germline V and J ends were trimmed by 2 bases and 6 bases, with 9 bases remaining between them. Germline V lookup: CDR1 GTSNPN, CDR2 SVGIG (reference sequence). DNA for the CDR3: TGTGCCTGGAGTTCGGGGTGGGATACGCAGTATTTT. Its protein is CAWSSGWDTQYF.

This chain joins TRBV6-5 and TRBJ1-2; TRBD1 matches 7 bases. The V segment lost 6 bases and the J segment 4 bases; nucleotides outside the gene matches: 8. The V gene's germline CDR1 is MNHEY and CDR2 SVGAGI. The CDR3 runs to 14 residues. DNA for the CDR3: TGTGCCAGCAGAAAGGGACAGATGAGCTATGGCTACACCTTC. Its translation: CASRKGQMSYGYTF.

This chain links TRBV10-3 with TRBJ2-1; 10 bases match TRBD2. The CDR3 has 15 amino acids. After removal of 7 bases from V and 6 bases from J, the junction contained 9 bases not matched to a gene. CDR1 and CDR2 from the germline V gene are ENHRY and SYGVKD. The CDR3 coding sequence is TGTGCCATCACAATGCAACTAGCGGGGTTCAATGAGCAGTTCTTC. Encoded protein: CAITMQLAGFNEQFF.

The rearrangement uses TRBV27 and TRBJ2-1; tentatively, D is TRBD2 (5 bases). V lost 1 base and J lost 9, with 10 bases in between. The CDR3 length is 13 residues. Germline CDR1 and CDR2: MNHEY and SMNVEV (reference sequence). CDR3 region: CASSLYLGSEQFF. Written as DNA, the CDR3 is TGTGCCAGCAGTTTATATTTAGGGAGTGAGCAGTTCTTC.

The genes are TRBV30 and TRBJ2-7, with 7 nucleotides matching TRBD1. The V and J ends lost 6 bases and 2 bases, in that order; junction bases with no gene match: 7. The CDR3 consists of 13 residues. Germline assignment: CDR1 GTSNPN and CDR2 SVGIG (reference sequence). The CDR3 coding sequence is TGTGCCTGCAAGGGGGCAGGAGCCTACGAGCAGTACTTC. Protein product: CACKGAGAYEQYF.

The chain uses TRBV30 and TRBJ1-2; D uncertain. The CDR3 consists of 16 residues. Germline loops: CDR1 GTSNPN, CDR2 SVGIG (reference sequence). The V end was cut by 0 bases, the J end by 8 bases, with 22 bases between. The CDR3 loop reads CAWSVVGWQAANGYTF. In DNA, the CDR3 is TGTGCCTGGAGTGTAGTAGGATGGCAGGCCGCGAACGGCTACACCTTC.

The rearrangement joins TRBV2 to TRBJ1-1; TRBD1 is a possible D gene (5 bases). Trimming took 8 bases from V and 0 from J, leaving 13 bases between them. CDR1 is SNHLY and CDR2 is FYNNEI in the germline V gene. This CDR3 region has 14 residues. CDR3 in DNA: TGTGCCAGCCGGGGGGAGGGGTTGAACACTGAAGCTTTCTTT. This codes for CASRGEGLNTEAFF.

This clone was seen just once. The chain has TRBV28 and TRBJ1-2, with D hard to call. Germline loops: CDR1 MDHEN, CDR2 SYDVKM. Trimming shortened V by 3 bases and J by 3 bases, and 14 bases separated the two germline ends. This CDR3 region has 15 residues. The CDR3 loop reads CASSLLSSSDYGYTF. CDR3 nucleotide sequence: TGTGCCAGCAGTTTGCTTTCGAGTTCGGACTATGGCTACACCTTC.

CDR3 amino acids: CASSPRDRGKGEQYF. Here the CDR3 DNA reads TGTGCCAGCAGCCCCCGGGACAGGGGGAAGGGGGAGCAGTACTTC. The chain recombines TRBV6-5 with TRBJ2-7; TRBD1 matches 11 bases. The trim removed 6 bases at V and 7 bases at J, leaving 11 bases unmatched. The CDR3 covers 15 residues. Germline V gene data show CDR1 as MNHEY and CDR2 as SVGAGI.

The J gene is TRBJ1-2, the V gene TRBV5-1; weak D call: TRBD1 (5 bases). Trimming took 0 bases from V and 4 from J, leaving 7 bases between them. The CDR3 has 13 residues. Germline CDR1 and CDR2: SGHRS and YFSETQ. CDR3 loop: CASSLEGSYGYTF. CDR3 nucleotides: TGCGCCAGCAGCTTGGAGGGGTCCTATGGCTACACCTTC.

The rearrangement joins TRBV21-1 to TRBJ2-7; TRBD2, the table's D call, was not compared with the DNA. TRBV21-1 is flagged as a pseudogene. CDR3 length equals 18 residues. CDR3: CASSKKPDHAVSSYEQYF. The CDR3 coding sequence is TGTGCCAGCAGCAAAAAGCCAGACCACGCGGTTAGCTCCTACGAGCAGTACTTC.

The chain links TRBV9 to TRBJ2-7; 9 positions match TRBD2. The CDR3 is 14 amino acids. The V gene's germline CDR1 is SGDLS and CDR2 YYNGEE. Unmatched junction bases numbered 6, after V lost 6 bases and J lost 2 bases. CDR3 sequence: CASTPGLAPYEQYF. CDR3 nucleotide sequence: TGTGCCAGCACCCCGGGACTAGCCCCCTACGAGCAGTACTTC.